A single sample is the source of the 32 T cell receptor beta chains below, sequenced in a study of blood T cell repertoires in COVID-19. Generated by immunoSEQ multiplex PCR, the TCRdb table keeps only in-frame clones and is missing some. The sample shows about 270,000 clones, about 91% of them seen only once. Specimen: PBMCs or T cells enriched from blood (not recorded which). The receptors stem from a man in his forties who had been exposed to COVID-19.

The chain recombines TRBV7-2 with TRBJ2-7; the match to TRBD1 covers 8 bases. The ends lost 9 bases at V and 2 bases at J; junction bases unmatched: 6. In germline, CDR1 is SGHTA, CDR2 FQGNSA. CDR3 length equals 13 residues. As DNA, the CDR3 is TGTGCCAGTAGGGACAGGTTGACCTACGAGCAGTACTTC. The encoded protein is CASRDRLTYEQYF.

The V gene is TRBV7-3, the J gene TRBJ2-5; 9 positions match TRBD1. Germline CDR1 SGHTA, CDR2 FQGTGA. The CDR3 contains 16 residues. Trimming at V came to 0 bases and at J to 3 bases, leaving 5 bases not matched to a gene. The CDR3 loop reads CASSLTPGTGKETQYF. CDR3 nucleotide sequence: TGTGCCAGCAGCTTAACCCCCGGGACAGGGAAAGAGACCCAGTACTTC.

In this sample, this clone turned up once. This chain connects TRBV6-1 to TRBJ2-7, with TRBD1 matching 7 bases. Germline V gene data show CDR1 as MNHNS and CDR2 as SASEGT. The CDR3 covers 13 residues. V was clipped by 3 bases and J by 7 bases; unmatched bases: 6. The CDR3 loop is CASSDDRAGEQYF. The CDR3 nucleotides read TGTGCCAGCAGTGACGACAGGGCTGGGGAGCAGTACTTC.

The CDR3 region has the DNA TGTGCCTGGAGTGTACCCGGACTCCTTAGCAATCAGCCCCAGCATTTT. Protein product: CAWSVPGLLSNQPQHF. The V gene is TRBV30, the J gene TRBJ1-5; D remains unclear. This CDR3 region has 16 residues. Germline-derived CDR1 and CDR2 are GTSNPN and SVGIG (reference sequence). Trimming cost V 0 bases and J 0 bases, with 12 bases left between them. The full variable domain, in which reference TRBV30 and TRBJ1-5 provide the parts outside the CDR3, is SQTIHQWPATLVQPVGSPLSLECTVEGTSNPNLYWYRQAAGRGLQLLFYSVGIGQISSEVPQNLSASRPQDRQFILSSKKLLLSDSGFYLCAWSVPGLLSNQPQHFGDGTRLSIL.

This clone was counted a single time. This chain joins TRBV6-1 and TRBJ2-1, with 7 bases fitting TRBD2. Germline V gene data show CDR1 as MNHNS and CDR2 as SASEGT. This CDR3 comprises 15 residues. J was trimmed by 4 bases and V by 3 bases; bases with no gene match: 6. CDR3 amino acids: CASSESLAAYNEQFF. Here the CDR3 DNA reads TGTGCCAGCAGTGAGAGTCTAGCGGCTTACAATGAGCAGTTCTTC.

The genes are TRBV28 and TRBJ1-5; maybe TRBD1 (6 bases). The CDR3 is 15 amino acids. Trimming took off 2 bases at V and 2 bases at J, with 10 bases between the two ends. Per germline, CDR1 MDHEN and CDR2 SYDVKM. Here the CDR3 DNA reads TGTGCCAGCAGTTTAATGTCAGGGGGCAATCAGCCCCAGCATTTT. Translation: CASSLMSGGNQPQHF. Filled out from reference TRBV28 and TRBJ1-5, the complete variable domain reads DVKVTQSSRYLVKRTGEKVFLECVQDMDHENMFWYRQDPGLGLRLIYFSYDVKMKEKGDIPEGYSVSREKKERFSLILESASTNQTSMYLCASSLMSGGNQPQHFGDGTRLSIL.

The CDR3, as DNA: TGTGCCAGCAGCTTCACCCAAGGAGGTGAAAAACTGTTTTTT. Its protein is CASSFTQGGEKLFF. The rearrangement links TRBV5-5 to TRBJ1-4; D remains ambiguous. The CDR3 consists of 14 residues. Germline V gene data show CDR1 as SGHKS and CDR2 as YYEKEE (reference sequence). The ends were cut back, 2 bases at V and 7 bases at J, with 12 bases in the middle.

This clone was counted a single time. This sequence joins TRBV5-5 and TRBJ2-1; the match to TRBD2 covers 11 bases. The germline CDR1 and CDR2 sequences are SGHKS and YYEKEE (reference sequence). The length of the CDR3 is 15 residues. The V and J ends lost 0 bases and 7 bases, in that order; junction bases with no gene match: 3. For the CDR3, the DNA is TGTGCCAGCAGCTTGGTACTAGCGGGAGCGAATGAGCAGTTCTTC. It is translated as CASSLVLAGANEQFF.

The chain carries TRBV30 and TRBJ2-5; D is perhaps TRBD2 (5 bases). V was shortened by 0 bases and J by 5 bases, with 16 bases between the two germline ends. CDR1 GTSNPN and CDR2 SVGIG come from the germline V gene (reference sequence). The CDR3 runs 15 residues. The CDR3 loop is CAWSVARPGVETQYF. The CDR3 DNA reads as TGTGCCTGGAGTGTAGCCAGGCCCGGGGTGGAGACCCAGTACTTC.

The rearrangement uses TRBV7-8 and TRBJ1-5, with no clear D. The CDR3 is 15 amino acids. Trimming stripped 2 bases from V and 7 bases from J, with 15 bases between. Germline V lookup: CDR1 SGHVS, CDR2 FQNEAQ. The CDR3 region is CASSLMEGGGQPQHF. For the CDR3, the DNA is TGTGCCAGCAGCTTAATGGAGGGAGGCGGCCAGCCCCAGCATTTT. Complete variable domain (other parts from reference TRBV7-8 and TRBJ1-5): GAGVSQSPRYKVAKRGQDVALRCDPISGHVSLFWYQQALGQGPEFLTYFQNEAQLDKSGLPSDRFFAERPEGSVSTLKIQRTQQEDSAVYLCASSLMEGGGQPQHFGDGTRLSIL.

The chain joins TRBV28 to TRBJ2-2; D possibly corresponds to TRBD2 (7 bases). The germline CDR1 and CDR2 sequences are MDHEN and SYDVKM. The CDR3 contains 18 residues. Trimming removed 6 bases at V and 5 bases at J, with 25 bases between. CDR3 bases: TGTGCCAGCAGATCCCCCCTGGGAGGGGGAGACGGGACCGGGGAGCTGTTTTTT. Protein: CASRSPLGGGDGTGELFF. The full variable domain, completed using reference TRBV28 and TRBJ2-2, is DVKVTQSSRYLVKRTGEKVFLECVQDMDHENMFWYRQDPGLGLRLIYFSYDVKMKEKGDIPEGYSVSREKKERFSLILESASTNQTSMYLCASRSPLGGGDGTGELFFGEGSRLTVL.

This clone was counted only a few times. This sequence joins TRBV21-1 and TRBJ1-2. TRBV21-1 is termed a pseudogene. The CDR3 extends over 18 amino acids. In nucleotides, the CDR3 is TGTGCCAGCAGCAAACCTCGGAGGGTAGGGAGGATTTGGTATGGCTACACCTTC. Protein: CASSKPRRVGRIWYGYTF.

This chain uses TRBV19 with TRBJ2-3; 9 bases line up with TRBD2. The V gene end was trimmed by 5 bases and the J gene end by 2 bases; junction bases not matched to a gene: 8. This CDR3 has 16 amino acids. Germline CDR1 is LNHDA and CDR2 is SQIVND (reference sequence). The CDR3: CASSPRLAGTTDTQYF. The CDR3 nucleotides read TGTGCCAGTAGTCCACGGCTAGCGGGGACCACAGATACGCAGTATTTT.

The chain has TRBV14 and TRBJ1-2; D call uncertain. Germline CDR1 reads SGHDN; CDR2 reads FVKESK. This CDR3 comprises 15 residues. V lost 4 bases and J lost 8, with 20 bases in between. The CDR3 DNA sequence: TGTGCCAGCAGCCCGGGGAAGCTGTCCGCGGGGGGCTACACCTTC. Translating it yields CASSPGKLSAGGYTF.

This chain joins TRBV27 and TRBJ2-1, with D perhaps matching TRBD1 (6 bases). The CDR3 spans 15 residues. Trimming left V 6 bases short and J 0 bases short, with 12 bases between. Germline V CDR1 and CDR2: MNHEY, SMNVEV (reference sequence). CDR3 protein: CASRRQDPSYNEQFF. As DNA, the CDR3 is TGTGCCAGCAGGAGACAGGACCCCTCCTACAATGAGCAGTTCTTC.

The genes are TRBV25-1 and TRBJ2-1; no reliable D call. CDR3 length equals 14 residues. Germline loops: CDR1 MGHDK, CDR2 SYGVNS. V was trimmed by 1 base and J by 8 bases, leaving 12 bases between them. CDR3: CASSEFSGLDEQFF. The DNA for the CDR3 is TGTGCCAGCAGTGAATTTTCAGGTTTGGATGAGCAGTTCTTC.

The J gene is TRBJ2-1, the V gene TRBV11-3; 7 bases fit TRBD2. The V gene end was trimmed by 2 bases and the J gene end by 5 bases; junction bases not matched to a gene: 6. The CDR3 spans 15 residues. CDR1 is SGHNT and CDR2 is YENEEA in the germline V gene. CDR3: CASSLTGGFNNEQFF. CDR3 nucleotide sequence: TGTGCCAGCAGCTTAACGGGAGGTTTCAACAATGAGCAGTTCTTC. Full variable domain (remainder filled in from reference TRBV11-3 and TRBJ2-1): EAGVVQSPRYKIIEKKQPVAFWCNPISGHNTLYWYLQNLGQGPELLIRYENEEAVDDSQLPKDRFSAERLKGVDSTLKIQPAELGDSAVYLCASSLTGGFNNEQFFGPGTRLTVL.

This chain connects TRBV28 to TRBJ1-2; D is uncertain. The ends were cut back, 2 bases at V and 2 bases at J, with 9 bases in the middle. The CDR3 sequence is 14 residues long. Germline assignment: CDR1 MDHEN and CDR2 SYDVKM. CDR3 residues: CASSLGLTNYGYTF. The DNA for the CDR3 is TGTGCCAGCAGTTTAGGGCTCACGAACTATGGCTACACCTTC.

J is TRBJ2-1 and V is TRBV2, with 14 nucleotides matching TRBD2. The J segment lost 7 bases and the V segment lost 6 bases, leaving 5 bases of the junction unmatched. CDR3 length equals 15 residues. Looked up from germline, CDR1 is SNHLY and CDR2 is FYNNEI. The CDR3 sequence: CASSVGLAGENEQFF. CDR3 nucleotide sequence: TGTGCCAGCAGCGTGGGACTAGCGGGAGAGAATGAGCAGTTCTTC.

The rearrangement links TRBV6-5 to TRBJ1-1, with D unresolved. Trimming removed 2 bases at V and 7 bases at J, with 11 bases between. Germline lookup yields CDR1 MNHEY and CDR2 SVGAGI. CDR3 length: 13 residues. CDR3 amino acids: CASSYARRIEAFF. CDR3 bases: TGTGCCAGCAGTTACGCCAGGAGGATTGAAGCTTTCTTT.

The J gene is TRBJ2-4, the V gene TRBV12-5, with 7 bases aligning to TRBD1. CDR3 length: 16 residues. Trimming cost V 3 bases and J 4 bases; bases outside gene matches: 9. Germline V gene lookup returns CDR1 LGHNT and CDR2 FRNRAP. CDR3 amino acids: CASGFSPGTAKNIQYF. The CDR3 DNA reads TGTGCTAGTGGTTTTTCCCCTGGGACAGCGAAAAACATTCAGTACTTC.

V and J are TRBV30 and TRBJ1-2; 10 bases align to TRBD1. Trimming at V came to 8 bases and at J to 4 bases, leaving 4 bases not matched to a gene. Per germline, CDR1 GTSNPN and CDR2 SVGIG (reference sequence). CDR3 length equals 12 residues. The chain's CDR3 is CAGDRGSYGYTF. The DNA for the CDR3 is TGTGCCGGGGACAGGGGTAGCTATGGCTACACCTTC.

Here the CDR3 reads CASSPRDWNTEAFF. The CDR3 bases are TGTGCCAGCAGCCCTCGGGACTGGAACACTGAAGCTTTCTTT. The J gene is TRBJ1-1, the V gene TRBV9; tentatively, D is TRBD1 (5 bases). In germline, CDR1 is SGDLS, CDR2 YYNGEE. The V and J ends lost 4 bases and 1 base respectively, with 11 bases between them. The CDR3 sequence is 14 residues long. The full variable domain, with the rest looked up from reference TRBV9 and TRBJ1-1, is DSGVTQTPKHLITATGQRVTLRCSPRSGDLSVYWYQQSLDQGLQFLIQYYNGEERAKGNILERFSAQQFPDLHSELNLSSLELGDSALYFCASSPRDWNTEAFFGQGTRLTVV.

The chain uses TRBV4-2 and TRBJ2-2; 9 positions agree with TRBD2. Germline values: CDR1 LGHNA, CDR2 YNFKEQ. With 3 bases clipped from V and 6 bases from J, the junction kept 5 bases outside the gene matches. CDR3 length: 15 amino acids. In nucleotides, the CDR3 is TGTGCCAGCAGCCAGATAGCGGGAGATGCCGGGGAGCTGTTTTTT. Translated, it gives CASSQIAGDAGELFF.

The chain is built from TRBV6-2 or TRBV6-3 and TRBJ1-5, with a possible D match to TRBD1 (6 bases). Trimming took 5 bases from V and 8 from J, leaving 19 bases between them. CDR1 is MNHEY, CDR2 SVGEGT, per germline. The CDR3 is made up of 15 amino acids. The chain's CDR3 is CASSRPGQLDEPQHF. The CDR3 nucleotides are TGTGCCAGCAGTAGGCCCGGACAGCTAGATGAGCCCCAGCATTTT.

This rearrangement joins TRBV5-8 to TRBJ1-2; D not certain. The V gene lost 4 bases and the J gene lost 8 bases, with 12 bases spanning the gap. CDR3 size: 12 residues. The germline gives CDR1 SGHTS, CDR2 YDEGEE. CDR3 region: CASSPWEAGYTF. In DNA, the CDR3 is TGTGCCAGCAGCCCCTGGGAGGCGGGCTACACCTTC. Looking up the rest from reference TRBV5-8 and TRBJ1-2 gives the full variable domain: EAGVTQSPTHLIKTRGQQATLRCSPISGHTSVYWYQQALGLGLQFLLWYDEGEERNRGNFPPRFSGRQFPNYSSELNVNALELEDSALYLCASSPWEAGYTFGSGTRLTVV.

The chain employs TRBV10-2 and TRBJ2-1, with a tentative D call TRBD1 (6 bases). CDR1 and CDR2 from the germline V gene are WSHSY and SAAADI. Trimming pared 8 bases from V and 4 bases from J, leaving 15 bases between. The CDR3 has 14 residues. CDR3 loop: CASRSTGLYNEQFF. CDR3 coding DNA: TGCGCCAGCCGTTCTACAGGGCTTTACAATGAGCAGTTCTTC.

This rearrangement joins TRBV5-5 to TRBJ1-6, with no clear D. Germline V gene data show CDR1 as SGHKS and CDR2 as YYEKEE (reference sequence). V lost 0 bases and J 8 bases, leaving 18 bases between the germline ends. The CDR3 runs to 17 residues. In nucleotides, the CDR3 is TGTGCCAGCAGCTTGGCCGGGTCCGGCGTCGTAGATTCACCCCTCCACTTT. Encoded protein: CASSLAGSGVVDSPLHF.

Here the CDR3 reads CASSENHGSFNEQFF. Written as DNA, the CDR3 is TGTGCCAGCAGTGAAAATCATGGTAGCTTTAATGAGCAGTTCTTC. The genes are TRBV2 and TRBJ2-1, with D unresolved. Per germline, CDR1 SNHLY and CDR2 FYNNEI. Trimming removed 2 bases at V and 7 bases at J, with 15 bases between. CDR3 size: 15 residues.

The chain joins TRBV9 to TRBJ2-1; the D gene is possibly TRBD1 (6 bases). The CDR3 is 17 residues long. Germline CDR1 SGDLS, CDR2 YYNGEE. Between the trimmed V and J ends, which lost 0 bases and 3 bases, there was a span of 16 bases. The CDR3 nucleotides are TGTGCCAGCAGCGTAGCTCTAAGACAGGTCAACTACAATGAGCAGTTCTTC. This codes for CASSVALRQVNYNEQFF.

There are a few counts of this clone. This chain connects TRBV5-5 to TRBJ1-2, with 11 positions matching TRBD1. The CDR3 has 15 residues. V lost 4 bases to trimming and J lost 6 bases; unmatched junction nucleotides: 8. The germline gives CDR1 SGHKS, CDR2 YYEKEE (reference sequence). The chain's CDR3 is CASSKWDRGNDGYTF. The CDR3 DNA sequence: TGTGCCAGCAGCAAATGGGACAGGGGGAACGATGGCTACACCTTC.

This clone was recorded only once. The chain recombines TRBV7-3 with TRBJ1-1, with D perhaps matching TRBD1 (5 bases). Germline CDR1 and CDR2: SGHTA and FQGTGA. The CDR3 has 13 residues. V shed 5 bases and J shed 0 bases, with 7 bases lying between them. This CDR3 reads CASSVQVNTEAFF. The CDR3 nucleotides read TGTGCCAGCAGCGTACAGGTGAACACTGAAGCTTTCTTT. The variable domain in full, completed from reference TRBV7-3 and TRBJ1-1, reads GAGVSQTPSNKVTEKGKYVELRCDPISGHTALYWYRQSLGQGPEFLIYFQGTGAADDSGLPNDRFFAVRPEGSVSTLKIQRTERGDSAVYLCASSVQVNTEAFFGQGTRLTVV.